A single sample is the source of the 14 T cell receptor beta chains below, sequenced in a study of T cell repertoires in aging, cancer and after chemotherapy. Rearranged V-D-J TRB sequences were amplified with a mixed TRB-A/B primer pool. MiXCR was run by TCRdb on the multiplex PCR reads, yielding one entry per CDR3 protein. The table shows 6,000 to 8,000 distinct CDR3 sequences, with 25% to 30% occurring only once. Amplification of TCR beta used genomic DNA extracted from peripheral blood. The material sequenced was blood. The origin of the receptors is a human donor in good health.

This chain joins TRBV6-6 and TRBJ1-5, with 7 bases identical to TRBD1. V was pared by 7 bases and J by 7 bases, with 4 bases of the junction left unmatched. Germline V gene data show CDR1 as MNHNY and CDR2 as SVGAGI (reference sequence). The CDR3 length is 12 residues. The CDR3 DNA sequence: TGTGCCAGCACAGGGGGGTTACAGCCCCAGCATTTT. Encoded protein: CASTGGLQPQHF.

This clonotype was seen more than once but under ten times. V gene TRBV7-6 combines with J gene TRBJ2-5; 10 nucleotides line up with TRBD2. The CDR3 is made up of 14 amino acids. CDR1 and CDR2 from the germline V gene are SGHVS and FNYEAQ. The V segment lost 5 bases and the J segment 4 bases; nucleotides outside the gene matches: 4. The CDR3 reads CASSHRLAGETQYF. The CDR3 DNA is TGTGCCAGCAGCCACAGACTAGCGGGAGAGACCCAGTACTTC.

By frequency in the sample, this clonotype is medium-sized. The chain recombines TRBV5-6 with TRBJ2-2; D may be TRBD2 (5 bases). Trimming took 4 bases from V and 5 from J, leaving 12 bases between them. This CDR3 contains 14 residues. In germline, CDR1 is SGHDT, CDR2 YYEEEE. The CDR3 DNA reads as TGTGCCAGCAGCCCATTCGGGGTTACCGGGGAGCTGTTTTTT. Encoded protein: CASSPFGVTGELFF.

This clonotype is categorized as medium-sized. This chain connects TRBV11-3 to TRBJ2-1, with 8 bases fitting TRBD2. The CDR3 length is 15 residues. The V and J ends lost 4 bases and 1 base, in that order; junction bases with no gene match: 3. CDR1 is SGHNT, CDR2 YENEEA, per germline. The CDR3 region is CASSSGGASYNEQFF. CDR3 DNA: TGTGCCAGCAGCTCGGGGGGGGCTTCCTACAATGAGCAGTTCTTC.

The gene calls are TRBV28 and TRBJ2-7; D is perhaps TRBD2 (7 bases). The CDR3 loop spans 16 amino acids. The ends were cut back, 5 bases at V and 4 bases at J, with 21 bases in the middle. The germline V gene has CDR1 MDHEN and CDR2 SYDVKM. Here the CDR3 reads CASSPEGGARPYEQYF. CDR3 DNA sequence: TGTGCCAGCAGTCCAGAGGGGGGGGCGCGGCCTTACGAGCAGTACTTC.

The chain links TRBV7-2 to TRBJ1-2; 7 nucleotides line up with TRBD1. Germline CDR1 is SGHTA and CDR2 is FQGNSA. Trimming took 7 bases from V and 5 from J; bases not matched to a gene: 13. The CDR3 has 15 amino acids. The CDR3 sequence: CASNLDRDRGYGYTF. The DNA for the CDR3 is TGTGCCAGCAACCTAGACAGGGACCGAGGATATGGCTACACCTTC.

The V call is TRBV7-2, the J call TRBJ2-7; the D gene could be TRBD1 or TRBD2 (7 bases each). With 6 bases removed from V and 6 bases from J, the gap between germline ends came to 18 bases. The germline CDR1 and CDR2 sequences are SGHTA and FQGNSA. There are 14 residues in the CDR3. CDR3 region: CASRPRAGGGEQYF. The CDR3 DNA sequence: TGTGCCAGCAGGCCAAGGGCAGGGGGGGGCGAGCAGTACTTC.

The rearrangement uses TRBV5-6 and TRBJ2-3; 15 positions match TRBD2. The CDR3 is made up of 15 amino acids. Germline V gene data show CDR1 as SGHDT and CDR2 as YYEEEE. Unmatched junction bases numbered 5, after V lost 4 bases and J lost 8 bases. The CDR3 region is CASSRGLAGGGTQYF. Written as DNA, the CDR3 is TGTGCCAGCAGCCGCGGACTAGCGGGAGGGGGTACGCAGTATTTT.

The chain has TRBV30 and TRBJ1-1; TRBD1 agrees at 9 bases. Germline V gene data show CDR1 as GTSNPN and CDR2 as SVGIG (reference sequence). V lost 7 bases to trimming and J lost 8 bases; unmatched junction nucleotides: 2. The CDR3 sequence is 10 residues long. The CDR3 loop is CASDRGEAFF. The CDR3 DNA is TGTGCCTCGGACAGGGGCGAAGCTTTCTTT. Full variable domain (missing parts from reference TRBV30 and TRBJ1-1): SQTIHQWPATLVQPVGSPLSLECTVEGTSNPNLYWYRQAAGRGLQLLFYSVGIGQISSEVPQNLSASRPQDRQFILSSKKLLLSDSGFYLCASDRGEAFFGQGTRLTVV.

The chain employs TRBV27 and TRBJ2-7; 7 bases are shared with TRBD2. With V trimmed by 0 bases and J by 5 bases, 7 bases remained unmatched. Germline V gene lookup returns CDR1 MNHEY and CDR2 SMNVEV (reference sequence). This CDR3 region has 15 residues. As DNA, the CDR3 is TGTGCCAGCAGTTTATCGGGGGGGAATTCGGACGAGCAGTACTTC. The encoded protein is CASSLSGGNSDEQYF.

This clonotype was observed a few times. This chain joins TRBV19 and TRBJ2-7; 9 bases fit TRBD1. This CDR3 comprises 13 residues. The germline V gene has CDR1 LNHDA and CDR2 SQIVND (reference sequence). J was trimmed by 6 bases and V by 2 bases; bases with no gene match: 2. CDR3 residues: CASSILGQGEQYF. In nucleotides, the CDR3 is TGTGCCAGTAGTATATTGGGACAGGGCGAGCAGTACTTC.

CDR3 residues: CAWSGSSREGETQYF. CDR3 DNA sequence: TGTGCCTGGAGTGGATCATCGCGGGAGGGGGAGACCCAGTACTTC. The chain joins TRBV30 to TRBJ2-5; 9 nucleotides match TRBD2. In germline, CDR1 is GTSNPN, CDR2 SVGIG (reference sequence). The J segment lost 5 bases and the V segment lost 1 base, leaving 8 bases of the junction unmatched. There are 15 residues in the CDR3.

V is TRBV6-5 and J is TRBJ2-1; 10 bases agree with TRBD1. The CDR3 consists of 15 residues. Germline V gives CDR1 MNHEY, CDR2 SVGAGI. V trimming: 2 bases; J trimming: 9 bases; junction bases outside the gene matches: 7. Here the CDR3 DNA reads TGTGCCAGCAGTTACGGGGGGACAGGGGTGTTTGAGCAGTTCTTC. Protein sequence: CASSYGGTGVFEQFF.

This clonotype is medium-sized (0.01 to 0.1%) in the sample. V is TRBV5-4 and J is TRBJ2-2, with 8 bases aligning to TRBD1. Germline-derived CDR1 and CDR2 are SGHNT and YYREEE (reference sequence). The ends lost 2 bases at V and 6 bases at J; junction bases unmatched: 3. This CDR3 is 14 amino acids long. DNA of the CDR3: TGTGCCAGCAGCTTCCGGGACAGGCCCGGGGAGCTGTTTTTT. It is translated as CASSFRDRPGELFF.